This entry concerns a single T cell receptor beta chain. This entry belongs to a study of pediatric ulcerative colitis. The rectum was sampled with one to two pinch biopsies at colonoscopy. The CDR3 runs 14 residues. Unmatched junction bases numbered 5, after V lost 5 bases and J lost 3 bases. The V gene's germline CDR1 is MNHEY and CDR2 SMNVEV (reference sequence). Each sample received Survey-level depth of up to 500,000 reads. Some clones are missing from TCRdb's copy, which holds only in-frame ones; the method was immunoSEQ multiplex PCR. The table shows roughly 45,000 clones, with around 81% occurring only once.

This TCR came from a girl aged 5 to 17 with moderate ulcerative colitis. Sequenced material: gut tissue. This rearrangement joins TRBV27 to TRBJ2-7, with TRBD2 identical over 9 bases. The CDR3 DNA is TGTGCCAGCAGTCGGACTAGCGCCCGCTACGAGCAGTACTTC. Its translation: CASSRTSARYEQYF.